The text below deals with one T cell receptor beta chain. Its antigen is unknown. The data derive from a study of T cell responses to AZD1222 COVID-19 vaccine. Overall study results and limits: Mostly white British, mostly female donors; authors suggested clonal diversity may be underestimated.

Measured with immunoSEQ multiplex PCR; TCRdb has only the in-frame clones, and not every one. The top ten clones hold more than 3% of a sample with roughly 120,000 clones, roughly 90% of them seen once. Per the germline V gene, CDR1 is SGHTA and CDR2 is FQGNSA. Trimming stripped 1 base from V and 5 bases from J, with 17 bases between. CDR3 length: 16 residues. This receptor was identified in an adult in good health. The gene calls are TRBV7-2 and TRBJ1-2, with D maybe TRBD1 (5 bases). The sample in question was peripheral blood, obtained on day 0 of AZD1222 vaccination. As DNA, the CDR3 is TGTGCCAGCAGCTTAGTGTGGGATGGGGACCTATATGGCTACACCTTC. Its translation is CASSLVWDGDLYGYTF.